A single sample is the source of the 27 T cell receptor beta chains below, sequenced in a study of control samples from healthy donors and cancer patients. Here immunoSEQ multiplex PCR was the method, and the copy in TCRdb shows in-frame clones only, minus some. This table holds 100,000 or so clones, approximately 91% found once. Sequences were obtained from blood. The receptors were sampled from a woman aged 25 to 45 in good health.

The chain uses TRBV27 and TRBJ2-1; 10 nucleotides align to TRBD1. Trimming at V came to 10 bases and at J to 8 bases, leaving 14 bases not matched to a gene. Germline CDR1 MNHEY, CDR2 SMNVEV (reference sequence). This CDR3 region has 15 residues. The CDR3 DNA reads TGTGCCACCGGGCGGGGATTCGGGACAGGGGATGAGCAGTTCTTC. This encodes CATGRGFGTGDEQFF.

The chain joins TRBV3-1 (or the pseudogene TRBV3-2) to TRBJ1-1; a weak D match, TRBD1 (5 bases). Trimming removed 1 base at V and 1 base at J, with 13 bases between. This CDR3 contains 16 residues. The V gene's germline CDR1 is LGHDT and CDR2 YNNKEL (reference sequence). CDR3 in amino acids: CASSQAWGHRNTEAFF. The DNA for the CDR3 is TGTGCCAGCAGCCAAGCCTGGGGCCACAGGAACACTGAAGCTTTCTTT.

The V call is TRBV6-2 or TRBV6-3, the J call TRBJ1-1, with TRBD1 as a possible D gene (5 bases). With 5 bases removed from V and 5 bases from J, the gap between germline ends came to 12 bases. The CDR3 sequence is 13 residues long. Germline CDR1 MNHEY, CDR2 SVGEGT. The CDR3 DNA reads TGTGCCAGCAGTCTTACTCCAGGGACTGAAGCTTTCTTT. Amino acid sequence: CASSLTPGTEAFF.

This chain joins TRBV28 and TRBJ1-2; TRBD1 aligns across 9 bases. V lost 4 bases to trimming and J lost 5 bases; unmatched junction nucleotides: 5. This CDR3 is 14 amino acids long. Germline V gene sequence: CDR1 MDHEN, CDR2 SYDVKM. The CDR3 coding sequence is TGTGCCAGCAGTTCCCCGGGACAGGGTTATGGCTACACCTTC. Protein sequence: CASSSPGQGYGYTF.

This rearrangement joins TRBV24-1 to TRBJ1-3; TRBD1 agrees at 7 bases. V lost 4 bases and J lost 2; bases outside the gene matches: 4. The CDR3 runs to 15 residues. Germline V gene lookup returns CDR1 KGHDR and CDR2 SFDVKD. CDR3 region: CATSDPGGTGNTIYF. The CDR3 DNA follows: TGTGCCACCAGTGACCCAGGGGGAACTGGAAACACCATATATTTT.

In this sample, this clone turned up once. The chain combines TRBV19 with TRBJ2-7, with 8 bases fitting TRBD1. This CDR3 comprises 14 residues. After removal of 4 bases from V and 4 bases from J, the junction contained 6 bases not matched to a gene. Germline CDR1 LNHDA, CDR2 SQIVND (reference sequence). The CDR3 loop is CASSTGQGRYEQYF. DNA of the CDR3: TGTGCCAGTAGTACTGGACAGGGTAGGTACGAGCAGTACTTC.

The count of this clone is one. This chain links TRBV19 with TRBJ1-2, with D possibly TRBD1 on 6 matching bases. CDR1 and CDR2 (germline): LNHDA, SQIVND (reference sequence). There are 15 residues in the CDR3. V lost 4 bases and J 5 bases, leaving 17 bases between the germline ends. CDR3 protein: CASSTTGTSRYGYTF. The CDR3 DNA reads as TGTGCCAGTAGTACCACAGGGACCTCTCGATATGGCTACACCTTC.

The CDR3 sequence is CASSLALGVEGADSPLHF. As DNA, the CDR3 is TGTGCCAGCAGCTTAGCTTTGGGTGTCGAGGGGGCGGATTCACCCCTCCACTTT. The chain uses TRBV7-2 and TRBJ1-6; 7 bases align to TRBD1. Losses at the gene ends were 0 bases for V and 8 bases for J; bases not matched to a gene: 13. From germline, CDR1 is SGHTA and CDR2 FQGNSA. The CDR3 has 18 residues.

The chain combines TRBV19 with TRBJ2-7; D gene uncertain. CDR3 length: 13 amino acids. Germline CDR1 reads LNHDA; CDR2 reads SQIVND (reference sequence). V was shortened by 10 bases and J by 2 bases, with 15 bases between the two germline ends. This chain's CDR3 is CATTADGPYEQYF. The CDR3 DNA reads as TGTGCCACCACGGCGGACGGCCCCTACGAGCAGTACTTC.

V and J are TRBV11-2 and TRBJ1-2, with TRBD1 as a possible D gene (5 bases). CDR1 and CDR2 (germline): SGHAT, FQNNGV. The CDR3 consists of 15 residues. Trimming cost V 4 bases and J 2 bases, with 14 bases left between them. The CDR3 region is CASSSTTGLNYGYTF. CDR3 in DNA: TGTGCCAGCAGCTCGACGACGGGACTGAACTATGGCTACACCTTC.

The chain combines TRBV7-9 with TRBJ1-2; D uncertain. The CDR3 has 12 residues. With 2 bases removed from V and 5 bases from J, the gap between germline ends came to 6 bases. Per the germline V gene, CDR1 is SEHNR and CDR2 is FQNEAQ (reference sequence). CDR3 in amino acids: CASSLRLYGYTF. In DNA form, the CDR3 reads TGTGCCAGCAGCTTACGCCTTTATGGCTACACCTTC.

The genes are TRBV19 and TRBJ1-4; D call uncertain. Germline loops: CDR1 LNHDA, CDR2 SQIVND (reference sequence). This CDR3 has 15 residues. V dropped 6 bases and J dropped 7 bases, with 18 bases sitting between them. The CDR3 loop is CASSNQPNSGEKLFF. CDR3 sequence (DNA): TGTGCCAGTAGCAATCAACCGAACTCAGGTGAAAAACTGTTTTTT.

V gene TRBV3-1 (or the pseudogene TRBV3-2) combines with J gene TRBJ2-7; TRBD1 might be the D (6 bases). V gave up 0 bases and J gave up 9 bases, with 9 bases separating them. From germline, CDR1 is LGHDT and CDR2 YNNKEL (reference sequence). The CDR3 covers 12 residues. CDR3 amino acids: CASSQETGLQYF. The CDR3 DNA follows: TGTGCCAGCAGCCAAGAGACAGGTCTGCAGTACTTC.

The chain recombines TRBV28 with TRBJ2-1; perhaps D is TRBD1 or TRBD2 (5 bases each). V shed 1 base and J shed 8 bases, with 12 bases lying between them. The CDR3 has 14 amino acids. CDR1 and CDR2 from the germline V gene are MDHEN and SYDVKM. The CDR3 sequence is CASSLYAVGDEQFF. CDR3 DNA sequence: TGTGCCAGCAGTTTATATGCGGTGGGGGATGAGCAGTTCTTC.

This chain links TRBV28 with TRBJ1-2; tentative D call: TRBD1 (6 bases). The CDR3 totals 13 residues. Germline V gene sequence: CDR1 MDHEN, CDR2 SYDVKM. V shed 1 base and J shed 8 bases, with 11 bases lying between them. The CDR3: CASSLLGGRGYTF. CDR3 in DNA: TGTGCCAGCAGTTTATTAGGGGGGCGAGGCTACACCTTC.

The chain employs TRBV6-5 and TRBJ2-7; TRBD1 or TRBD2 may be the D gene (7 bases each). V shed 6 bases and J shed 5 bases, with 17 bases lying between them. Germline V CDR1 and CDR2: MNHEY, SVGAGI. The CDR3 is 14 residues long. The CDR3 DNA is TGTGCCAGCAGGGGAGGGACAGTAATAAACGAGCAGTACTTC. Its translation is CASRGGTVINEQYF.

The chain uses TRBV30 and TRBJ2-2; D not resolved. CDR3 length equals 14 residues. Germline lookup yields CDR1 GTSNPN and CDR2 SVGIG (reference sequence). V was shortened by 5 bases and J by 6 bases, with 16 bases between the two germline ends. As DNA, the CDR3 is TGTGCCTGGCGGACCGCCGTCGGGTCCGGGGAGCTGTTTTTT. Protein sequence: CAWRTAVGSGELFF.

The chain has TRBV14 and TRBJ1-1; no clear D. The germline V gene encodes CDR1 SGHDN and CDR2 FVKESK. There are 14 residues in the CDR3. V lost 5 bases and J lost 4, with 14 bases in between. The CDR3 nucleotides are TGTGCCAGCAGCGTCATTGTGAAGGGCACTGAAGCTTTCTTT. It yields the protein CASSVIVKGTEAFF. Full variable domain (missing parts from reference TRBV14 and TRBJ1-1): EAGVTQFPSHSVIEKGQTVTLRCDPISGHDNLYWYRRVMGKEIKFLLHFVKESKQDESGMPNNRFLAERTGGTYSTLKVQPAELEDSGVYFCASSVIVKGTEAFFGQGTRLTVV.

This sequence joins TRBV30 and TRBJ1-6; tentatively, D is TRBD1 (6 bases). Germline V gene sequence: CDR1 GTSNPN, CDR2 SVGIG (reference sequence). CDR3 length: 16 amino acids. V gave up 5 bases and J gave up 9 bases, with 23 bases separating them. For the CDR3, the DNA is TGTGCCTGGCTGTTACAGGGAGGGACGGCAGGTTCACCCCTCCACTTT. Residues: CAWLLQGGTAGSPLHF.

Here the CDR3 reads CASSLVGTDSNQPQHF. In nucleotides, the CDR3 is TGTGCCAGCAGCTTAGTAGGGACAGATAGCAATCAGCCCCAGCATTTT. This sequence joins TRBV7-9 and TRBJ1-5; 7 positions agree with TRBD1. V lost 1 base to trimming and J lost 0 bases; unmatched junction nucleotides: 3. Germline assignment: CDR1 SEHNR and CDR2 FQNEAQ (reference sequence). This CDR3 comprises 16 residues.

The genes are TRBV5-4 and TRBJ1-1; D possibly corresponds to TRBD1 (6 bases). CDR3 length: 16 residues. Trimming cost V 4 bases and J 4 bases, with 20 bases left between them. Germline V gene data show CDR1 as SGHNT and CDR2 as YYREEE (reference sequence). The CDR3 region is CASSLQGLVPGTEAFF. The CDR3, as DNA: TGTGCCAGCAGCCTACAGGGTTTAGTTCCCGGCACTGAAGCTTTCTTT.

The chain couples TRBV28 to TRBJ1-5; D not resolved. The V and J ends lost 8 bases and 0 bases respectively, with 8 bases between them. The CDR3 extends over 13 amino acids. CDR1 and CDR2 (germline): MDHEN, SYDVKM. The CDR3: CASRHHSNQPQHF. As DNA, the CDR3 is TGTGCCAGCCGACACCATAGCAATCAGCCCCAGCATTTT.

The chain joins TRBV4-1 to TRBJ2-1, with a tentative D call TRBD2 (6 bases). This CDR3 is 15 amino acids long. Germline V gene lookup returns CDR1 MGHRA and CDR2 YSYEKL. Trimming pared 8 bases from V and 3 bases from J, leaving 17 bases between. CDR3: CASAPSAGFYNEQFF. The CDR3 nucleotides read TGCGCCAGCGCCCCTTCGGCGGGATTCTACAATGAGCAGTTCTTC.

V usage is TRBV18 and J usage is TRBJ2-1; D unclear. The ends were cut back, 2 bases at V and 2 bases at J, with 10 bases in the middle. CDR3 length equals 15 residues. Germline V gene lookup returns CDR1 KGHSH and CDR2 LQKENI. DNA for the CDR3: TGTGCCAGCTCACCAACTGGCGACACCTACAATGAGCAGTTCTTC. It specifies CASSPTGDTYNEQFF.

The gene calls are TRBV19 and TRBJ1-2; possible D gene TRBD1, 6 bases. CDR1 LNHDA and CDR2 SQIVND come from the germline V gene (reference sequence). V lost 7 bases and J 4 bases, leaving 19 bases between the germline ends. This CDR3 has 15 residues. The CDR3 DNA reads TGTGCCAGTAAAAACTTGGACAGCCTCGGCTATGGCTACACCTTC. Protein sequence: CASKNLDSLGYGYTF. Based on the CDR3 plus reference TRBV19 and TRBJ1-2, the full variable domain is DGGITQSPKYLFRKEGQNVTLSCEQNLNHDAMYWYRQDPGQGLRLIYYSQIVNDFQKGDIAEGYSVSREKKESFPLTVTSAQKNPTAFYLCASKNLDSLGYGYTFGSGTRLTVV.

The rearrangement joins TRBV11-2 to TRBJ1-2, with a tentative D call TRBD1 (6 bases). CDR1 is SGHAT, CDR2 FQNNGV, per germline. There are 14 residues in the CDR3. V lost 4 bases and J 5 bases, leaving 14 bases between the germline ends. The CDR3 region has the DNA TGTGCCAGCAGCTCAACAACAGGGCGGTATGGCTACACCTTC. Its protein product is CASSSTTGRYGYTF.

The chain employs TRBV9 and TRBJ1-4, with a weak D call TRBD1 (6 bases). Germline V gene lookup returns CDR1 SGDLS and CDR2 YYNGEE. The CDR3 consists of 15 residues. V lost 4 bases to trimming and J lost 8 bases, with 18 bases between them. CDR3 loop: CASSTEQGREEKLFF. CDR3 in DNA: TGTGCCAGCAGCACCGAACAGGGCCGTGAGGAAAAACTGTTTTTT.